These 17 T cell receptor beta chains share one sample of origin, sequenced in a study of shared clonotypes between healthy human individuals. Positive CCR7 selection of CD45RO-negative cells yielded the naive CD8 cells, and terminally differentiated effector memory CD45RA+ cells were excluded. Profiled with immunoSEQ multiplex PCR; TCRdb holds only in-frame clones, not every one. The top ten hold approximately 1.2% of the sample, which has some 1,900,000 clones, over 85% seen once. The sample was naive CD8+ T cells sorted from blood. The receptor set was obtained from a man in his late teens or twenties in good health.

The rearrangement joins TRBV4-1 to TRBJ2-7; D possibly matches TRBD1 or TRBD2 (5 bases each). Per germline, CDR1 MGHRA and CDR2 YSYEKL. Trimming pared 4 bases from V and 1 base from J, leaving 14 bases between. The CDR3 extends over 15 amino acids. For the CDR3, the DNA is TGCGCCAGCAGCCGTGGGACGGCCCCTTCCTACGAGCAGTACTTC. Residues: CASSRGTAPSYEQYF.

CDR3 in amino acids: CASSLEGGIGDEQFF. DNA for the CDR3: TGCGCCAGCAGCTTGGAGGGCGGGATAGGGGATGAGCAGTTCTTC. The chain joins TRBV5-1 to TRBJ2-1; possibly TRBD2 for D (6 bases). Deletions cut 0 bases from V and 8 bases from J, with 15 bases between. Per germline, CDR1 SGHRS and CDR2 YFSETQ. The CDR3 runs 15 residues.

The chain links TRBV6-6 to TRBJ1-2; D unresolved. CDR1 MNHNY and CDR2 SVGAGI come from the germline V gene (reference sequence). The CDR3 is 14 amino acids. Trimming took 3 bases from V and 3 from J, leaving 11 bases between them. The CDR3 DNA follows: TGTGCCAGCAGTTATGTGGACGGCGACTATGGCTACACCTTC. This gives the protein CASSYVDGDYGYTF.

This clone was picked up one time. The CDR3 DNA is TGTGCCAGCCCTCCCCCCTCGGACGATAGACGGATCAATCAGCCCCAGCATTTT. Translating gives CASPPPSDDRRINQPQHF. The V gene is TRBV21-1, the J gene TRBJ1-5. TRBV21-1 corresponds to a pseudogene. The CDR3 consists of 18 residues.

Written as DNA, the CDR3 is TGTGCCAGCAGCTTGAGCCTAGCGGGAGCCTACAATGAGCAGTTCTTC. Translated: CASSLSLAGAYNEQFF. The chain recombines TRBV5-6 with TRBJ2-1; 10 bases align to TRBD2. CDR1 is SGHDT and CDR2 is YYEEEE in the germline V gene. The CDR3 contains 16 residues. With V trimmed by 1 base and J by 2 bases, 3 bases remained unmatched.

Concerning this clone: The same CDR3 is also encoded by other DNA sequences in this sample. V usage is TRBV27 and J usage is TRBJ2-1, with D tentatively TRBD2 (6 bases). The CDR3 has 13 amino acids. CDR1 is MNHEY, CDR2 SMNVEV, per germline (reference sequence). V shed 1 base and J shed 7 bases, with 8 bases lying between them. The CDR3 region has the DNA TGTGCCAGCAGTTTATTTGGGGGGAATGAGCAGTTCTTC. It translates to CASSLFGGNEQFF.

This clone appeared a single time. The V gene is TRBV4-3, the J gene TRBJ2-1, with a weak D call TRBD2 (6 bases). The CDR3 has 15 amino acids. V lost 0 bases to trimming and J lost 8 bases, with 14 bases between them. Per the germline V gene, CDR1 is LGHNA and CDR2 is YSLEER. The DNA for the CDR3 is TGCGCCAGCAGCCAAGACCCGGGAGATGTCGATGAGCAGTTCTTC. This codes for CASSQDPGDVDEQFF.

The chain is built from TRBV6-4 and TRBJ1-5; unclear D gene. Germline loops: CDR1 MRHNA, CDR2 SNTAGT. Trimming pared 7 bases from V and 3 bases from J, leaving 19 bases between. The CDR3 runs 16 residues. The CDR3 protein is CASIALGRQTNQPQHF. In DNA form, the CDR3 reads TGTGCCAGCATCGCACTGGGGAGACAAACCAATCAGCCCCAGCATTTT.

DNA for the CDR3: TGTGCCAGCACTAACAGGGCGAACACTGAAGCTTTCTTT. Encoded protein: CASTNRANTEAFF. The V call is TRBV28, the J call TRBJ1-1, with D maybe TRBD1 (6 bases). The CDR3 length is 13 residues. The V end was cut by 7 bases, the J end by 1 base, with 10 bases between. The germline V gene encodes CDR1 MDHEN and CDR2 SYDVKM.

Of note for this clone: Other DNA sequences in the sample encode the same CDR3. The V call is TRBV19, the J call TRBJ1-1, with D unresolved. Trimming left V 7 bases short and J 1 base short, with 10 bases between. Germline values: CDR1 LNHDA, CDR2 SQIVND (reference sequence). The CDR3 contains 13 residues. CDR3 sequence: CASTLTENTEAFF. The DNA of the CDR3 is TGTGCCAGTACCCTTACCGAGAACACTGAAGCTTTCTTT.

The gene calls are TRBV4-1 and TRBJ2-7; TRBD1 aligns across 7 bases. The CDR3 length is 15 residues. The V and J ends lost 3 bases and 0 bases, in that order; junction bases with no gene match: 5. Germline CDR1 is MGHRA and CDR2 is YSYEKL. CDR3 in DNA: TGCGCCAGCAGCCACGATAGGACAGGCTCCTACGAGCAGTACTTC. Translating gives CASSHDRTGSYEQYF.

V usage is TRBV6-1 and J usage is TRBJ1-1; the match to TRBD1 covers 11 bases. The junction had 10 bases not matched to a gene; V was cut back by 6 bases and J by 13 bases. This CDR3 is 13 amino acids long. Germline CDR1 is MNHNS and CDR2 is SASEGT. The CDR3 DNA sequence: TGTGCCAGCAGCCCGGGACAGGGGGTTCTGAGTTTCTTT. Amino acids: CASSPGQGVLSFF.

This clone has only one observation. The chain links TRBV19 to TRBJ1-2; the D gene is possibly TRBD1 (5 bases). Germline values: CDR1 LNHDA, CDR2 SQIVND (reference sequence). The CDR3 extends over 14 amino acids. V lost 2 bases, J lost 5 bases, and 12 bases lay in between. This CDR3 is CASSIQGAIYGYTF. In DNA, the CDR3 is TGTGCCAGTAGTATACAAGGGGCCATTTATGGCTACACCTTC.

The chain has TRBV10-3 and TRBJ2-7; perhaps TRBD1 as D (6 bases). This CDR3 spans 15 amino acids. Germline CDR1 reads ENHRY; CDR2 reads SYGVKD. V dropped 3 bases and J dropped 2 bases, with 14 bases sitting between them. In DNA, the CDR3 is TGTGCCATCAGTGATCAACAGGGTACCACCTACGAGCAGTACTTC. This encodes CAISDQQGTTYEQYF.

This chain joins TRBV29-1 and TRBJ2-7; 7 nucleotides line up with TRBD1. Germline assignment: CDR1 SQVTM and CDR2 ANQGSEA. The V segment lost 7 bases and the J segment 4 bases; nucleotides outside the gene matches: 7. This CDR3 region has 12 residues. CDR3: CSGGTGEYEQYF. The CDR3 nucleotides are TGCAGCGGGGGAACAGGGGAGTACGAGCAGTACTTC.

This sequence joins TRBV10-3 and TRBJ1-4; no clear D gene. The germline V gene has CDR1 ENHRY and CDR2 SYGVKD. The CDR3 totals 13 residues. The V end lost 3 bases, the J end lost 7 bases, and 9 bases lay between the germline ends. The CDR3 coding sequence is TGTGCCATCAGTGAAACAGTCAGTGAAAAACTGTTTTTT. Its protein is CAISETVSEKLFF.

This rearrangement joins TRBV11-2 to TRBJ1-2, with a possible D match to TRBD1 (5 bases). Trimming took off 1 base at V and 5 bases at J, with 14 bases between the two ends. The V gene's germline CDR1 is SGHAT and CDR2 FQNNGV. The CDR3 is 15 amino acids. The CDR3 DNA is TGTGCCAGCAGCTTAGGGCCTGACAGTGAATATGGCTACACCTTC. It is translated as CASSLGPDSEYGYTF.